This TCR beta chain was found in a study of T cell responses to AZD1222 COVID-19 vaccine. The method was immunoSEQ multiplex PCR; TCRdb's version includes in-frame clones alone and lacks a portion of them. The top ten hold 7.7% of the sample, which has more than 100,000 clones, around 84% seen once. Overall study results and limits: At 160-218 and 743-854, vaccine-associated CD4 TCRs were dominant, and they spanned spike.

There are 14 residues in the CDR3. Germline V lookup: CDR1 MNHEY, CDR2 SVGAGI. The junction had 5 bases not matched to a gene; V was cut back by 5 bases and J by 5 bases. This clone has only a few counts. What it recognizes is unknown. Sequencing was performed on peripheral blood, taken on day 0 of AZD1222 vaccination. The clonotype was recovered from an adult in good health. This chain links TRBV6-5 with TRBJ1-5; TRBD1 agrees at 8 bases. This CDR3 is CASSQDRAYQPQHF. DNA for the CDR3: TGTGCCAGCAGTCAGGACAGGGCGTATCAGCCCCAGCATTTT.